The subject of this entry is one T cell receptor beta chain. No cognate antigen has been identified for it. No per-base quality is available; no much larger clone lies one base away. This entry belongs to a study of blood T cell repertoires in COVID-19 (TCRdb year 2020). Describing the broader study: Samples covering the acute and convalescent phases of COVID-19 were provided by collaborators in the United States, Italy and Spain. The material from the prospective study consisted of cDNA or gDNA derived from T cells, B-cell-depleted T cells, or PBMCs. Deeply sampled blood TCRbeta repertoires from subjects exposed to, actively infected with, or recovered from COVID-19 were included in the dataset. Where available, HLA class I and class II types were obtained from metadata supplied by the sample provider rather than from assay-based typing. Nearly every sample came with metadata listing a de-identified subject ID, COVID-19 status, age in years and sex. The samples were drawn from the first 160 participants of the ongoing ImmuneRACE study and from about 1,200 subjects provided by 6 global collaborators. The repertoires were made available in a free public database intended to serve as a resource for research on the immune response to SARS-CoV-2. What the research found in general, with its limitations: The quantity of clinical and demographic metadata differed by source and by participant and was supplied without curation.

In the prospective study, participants were about 18 to 90 years old, resided in 25 or so geographic areas of the United States, and were enrolled through a virtual design. To assign participants to cohorts, the prospective study relied on clinical history that participants themselves reported in a screening survey and a study questionnaire. For ImmuneRACE Cohort 3, a participant was defined as recovered based on two consecutive negative NP/OP PCR tests, clearance by a healthcare professional, or resolution of symptoms. In the prospective study, mobile phlebotomists collected whole blood, serum and a nasopharyngeal or oropharyngeal swab from each participant. Prospective study participants could optionally give additional blood draws and questionnaires over a roughly two-month period. Before DNA extraction, prospective study blood samples were shipped either frozen or at room temperature. The germline V gene specifies MNHEY as CDR1 and SVGAGI as CDR2. The CDR3 runs 12 amino acids, cysteine and phenylalanine included. The sequence is cut down to CDR3 DNA, 36 bases in frame from base 1. V is pruned by 11 bases and J by 7 bases, leaving 7 bases of the junction without a gene match.

The immunoSEQ Assay, a bias-controlled multiplex PCR, was used to amplify TCRbeta CDR3 regions from genomic DNA. The original pipeline was this. The number of nucleated cells in each sample was estimated by amplification of reference gene primers within the assay. To quantify the absolute abundance of each unique TCRbeta CDR3 rearrangement, sequence reads were collapsed and filtered. Productive Simpson clonality was computed per sample as the square root of Simpson's diversity index over productive rearrangements. Held by TCRdb, this immuneACCESS table contains in-frame sequences only and omits some clones. Under half of the omission traces to an unresolved V gene where checked; the cause of the rest is unknown. V and J calls and clone size come straight from that table; D and trimming were deduced from the DNA. The sample includes about 130,000 clones, with less than 90% observed a single time. The top ten constitute under 2.5% of the sample.

The chain is assembled from TRBV6-5 and TRBJ2-2, and TRBD1 matches 7 of the central bases. The clonotype comes from a woman between 45 and 65 years old who had recovered from COVID-19. Sequenced material: PBMCs or T cells enriched from blood (not recorded which). The DNA sequence reads TGTGCCGCTAAGGGGGCGAACGGGGAGCTGTTTTTT. This is translated as CAAKGANGELFF.